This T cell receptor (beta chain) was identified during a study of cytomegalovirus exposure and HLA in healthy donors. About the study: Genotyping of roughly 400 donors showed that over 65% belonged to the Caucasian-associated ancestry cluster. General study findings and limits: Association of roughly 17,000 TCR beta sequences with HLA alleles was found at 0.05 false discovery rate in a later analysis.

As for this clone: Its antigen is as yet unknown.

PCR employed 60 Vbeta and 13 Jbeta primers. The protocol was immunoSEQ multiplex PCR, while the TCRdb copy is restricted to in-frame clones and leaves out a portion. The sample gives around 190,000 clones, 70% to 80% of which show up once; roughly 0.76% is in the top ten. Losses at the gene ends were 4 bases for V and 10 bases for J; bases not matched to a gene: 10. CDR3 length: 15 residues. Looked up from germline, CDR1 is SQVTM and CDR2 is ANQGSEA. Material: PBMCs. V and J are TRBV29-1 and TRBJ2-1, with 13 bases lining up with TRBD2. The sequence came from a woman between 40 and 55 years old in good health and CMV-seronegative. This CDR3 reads CSVGSLAGGPSEQFF. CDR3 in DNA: TGCAGCGTTGGTTCACTAGCGGGAGGGCCTAGCGAGCAGTTCTTC.